The entry that follows covers one T cell receptor beta chain sequence. The authors' processing: Estimation of nucleated cell counts relied on the amplification of reference gene primers. The method was immunoSEQ multiplex PCR; TCRdb's version includes in-frame clones alone and lacks a portion of them. The D gene and trimming were derived from the DNA, and the V and J assignments and clone size from that table. Of 110,000 or so clones in the sample, more than 70% are singletons; the top ten hold 8% to 9.5%. This CDR3 is built from 14 residues. Germline CDR1 SGHTA, CDR2 FQGNSA. Trimming shortened V by 1 base and J by 3 bases, and 9 bases separated the two germline ends. The data were taken from a study of blood T cell repertoires in COVID-19. On the study more broadly: Acute and convalescent COVID-19 specimens originated in the United States, Italy and Spain. PBMCs, B-cell-depleted T cells, or T cells were the source of the cDNA or gDNA that made up the material.

V usage is TRBV7-2 and J usage is TRBJ2-5; D possibly corresponds to TRBD2 (6 bases). The receptor's source is an older woman who had recovered from COVID-19. Sample: peripheral blood. The CDR3 region has the DNA TGTGCCAGCAGCTTAGGGCCTAGCGAAGAGACCCAGTACTTC. Its translation is CASSLGPSEETQYF.